This T cell receptor beta chain was obtained from a study of blood T cell repertoires in COVID-19. Study context: In each case, the material was cDNA or gDNA derived from T cells, B-cell-depleted T cells, or PBMCs.

V shed 3 bases and J 1 base; nucleotides not matched to a gene: 2. The CDR3 extends over 13 amino acids. Germline-derived CDR1 and CDR2 are GTSNPN and SVGIG (reference sequence). Original handling: Amplification with reference gene primers provided the estimates of nucleated cell counts. The table came from immunoSEQ multiplex PCR; TCRdb's copy has only in-frame clones and leaves some out. From that table come the V and J calls and clone size; the DNA was used to work out D and trimming. The sample holds some 89,000 clones, over 75% seen once. Material for sequencing was peripheral blood. The chain has TRBV30 and TRBJ1-1; 7 nucleotides agree with TRBD1. The clonotype originates from a man aged 65 to 79 with acute or convalescent COVID-19. The CDR3 sequence: CAWRDRENTEAFF. The CDR3 DNA reads as TGTGCCTGGAGAGACAGGGAGAACACTGAAGCTTTCTTT.